Described below is a single T cell receptor beta chain sequence and its context. Antigen: not known. This sample also contains other DNA sequences that code for the same CDR3. TCRdb's copy holds only in-frame clones and misses some; the assay was immunoSEQ multiplex PCR. Of around 92,000 clones in the sample, 85% to 95% are singletons; the top ten hold 0.26%. This sample was taken from a study of OX40 agonist ivuxolimab in advanced cancers. Study summary: The dose of intravenous ivuxolimab that patients received every 2 weeks ranged from 0.01 to 10 mg/kg. The study enrolled dose-escalation patients with hepatocellular carcinoma, melanoma, renal cell or head and neck cancer.

CDR3 length: 14 residues. V was pared by 0 bases and J by 0 bases, with 4 bases between. Per germline, CDR1 SGDLS and CDR2 YYNGEE. Findings and caveats of the study: At 0.1 to 3.0 mg/kg, CD4+ and CD8+ blood T cells expanded clonally by week 6.

The chain has TRBV9 and TRBJ1-3, with D unclear. The receptor's source is an adult with an advanced solid tumor such as melanoma, head and neck, liver or kidney cancer. The sequenced sample was CD4+ or CD8+ T cells sorted from blood, obtained in a trial of the OX40 agonist ivuxolimab. The CDR3 DNA reads TGTGCCAGCAGCGTAGGCAGCTCTGGAAACACCATATATTTT. Its translation: CASSVGSSGNTIYF.